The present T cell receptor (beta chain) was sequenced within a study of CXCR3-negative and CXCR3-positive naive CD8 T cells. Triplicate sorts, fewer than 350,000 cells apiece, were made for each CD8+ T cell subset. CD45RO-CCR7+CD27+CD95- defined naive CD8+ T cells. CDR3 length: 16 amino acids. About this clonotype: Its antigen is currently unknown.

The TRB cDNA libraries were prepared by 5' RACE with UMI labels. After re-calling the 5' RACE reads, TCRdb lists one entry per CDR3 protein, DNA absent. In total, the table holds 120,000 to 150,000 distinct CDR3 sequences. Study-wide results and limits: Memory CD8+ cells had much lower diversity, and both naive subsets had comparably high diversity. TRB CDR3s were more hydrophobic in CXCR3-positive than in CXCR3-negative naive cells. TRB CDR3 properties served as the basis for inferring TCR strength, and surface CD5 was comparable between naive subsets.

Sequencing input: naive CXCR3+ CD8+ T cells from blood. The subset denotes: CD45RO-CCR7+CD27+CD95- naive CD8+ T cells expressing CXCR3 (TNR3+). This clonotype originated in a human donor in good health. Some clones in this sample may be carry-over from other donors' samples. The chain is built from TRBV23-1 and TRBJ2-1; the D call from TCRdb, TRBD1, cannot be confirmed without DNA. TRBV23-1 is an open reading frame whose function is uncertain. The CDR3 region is CASSQNDRGFYNEQFF.